The present T cell receptor beta chain was sequenced within a study of shared clonotypes between healthy human individuals. Overall study: For every donor, three CD4 naive, three CD4 memory, two CD8 naive and one CD8 memory plates were used.

Each of the donors was a healthy adult who was HIV-negative and had not had a recent acute infection or vaccination. The study drew all its donors from Caucasian adults living in Nashville, Tennessee. Sequencing used immunoSEQ multiplex PCR; TCRdb keeps in-frame clones, though not all of them. Of roughly 2.5 million clones listed, over 85% are singletons. Germline V gene sequence: CDR1 SGHNT, CDR2 YYREEE (reference sequence). There are 15 residues in the CDR3. V trimming: 4 bases; J trimming: 4 bases; junction bases outside the gene matches: 10. V is TRBV5-4 and J is TRBJ1-2; 7 positions agree with TRBD1. The TCR sequence derives from a man younger than 35 in good health. The sequenced sample consisted of naive CD4+ T cells sorted from blood. The subset: CD45RA+ positively selected. The CDR3 sequence is CASSLPRQGIYGYTF. The CDR3 DNA is TGTGCCAGCAGCCTGCCCAGACAGGGTATCTATGGCTACACCTTC. The complete variable domain, with remaining parts taken from reference TRBV5-4 and TRBJ1-2, reads ETGVTQSPTHLIKTRGQQVTLRCSSQSGHNTVSWYQQALGQGPQFIFQYYREEENGRGNFPPRFSGLQFPNYSSELNVNALELDDSALYLCASSLPRQGIYGYTFGSGTRLTVV.